What follows are 32 T cell receptor beta chains derived from one specimen sequenced in a study of cytomegalovirus exposure and HLA in healthy donors listed by TCRdb under 2017. To prepare the library, the immunoSEQ multiplex PCR assay was applied. Sourced from immuneACCESS, this table was stored by TCRdb with only in-frame sequences that have V and J called. A share of the clones is absent; for the studies checked, an unresolved V gene accounts for under half, and the remainder has no known explanation. The sample table shows around 230,000 clones, and roughly 86% are seen once. Less than 1.5% of the sample is held by the ten biggest clonotypes. The sequenced sample was PBMCs. The receptors shown here come from a woman aged 25 to 45 in good health and CMV-seropositive.

This sequence joins TRBV27 and TRBJ1-5; 7 nucleotides align to TRBD1. The CDR3 spans 17 residues. In germline, CDR1 is MNHEY, CDR2 SMNVEV (reference sequence). Trimming cost V 1 base and J 0 bases; bases outside gene matches: 6. The chain's CDR3 is CASSLWGTAFSNQPQHF. CDR3 coding DNA: TGTGCCAGCAGTTTATGGGGGACAGCTTTTAGCAATCAGCCCCAGCATTTT.

This chain connects TRBV6-6 to TRBJ2-4, with TRBD2 as a possible D gene (7 bases). Trimming cost V 3 bases and J 6 bases, with 18 bases left between them. Germline V lookup: CDR1 MNHNY, CDR2 SVGAGI (reference sequence). This CDR3 is built from 16 residues. The CDR3 sequence: CASSYVRGGGRNIQYF. In DNA, the CDR3 is TGTGCCAGCAGTTATGTTCGGGGAGGGGGGAGAAACATTCAGTACTTC.

The chain links TRBV5-4 to TRBJ2-6, with 7 positions matching TRBD1. The CDR3 covers 19 residues. CDR1 and CDR2 (germline): SGHNT, YYREEE (reference sequence). V dropped 0 bases and J dropped 0; count of bases not matched to a gene: 9. CDR3 nucleotides: TGTGCCAGCAGCTTGGTGCCACAGGGGCCCTACTCTGGGGCCAACGTCCTGACTTTC. Protein sequence: CASSLVPQGPYSGANVLTF.

The chain employs TRBV11-3 and TRBJ1-1, with 7 positions matching TRBD1. The trim removed 5 bases at V and 3 bases at J, leaving 6 bases unmatched. The germline V gene encodes CDR1 SGHNT and CDR2 YENEEA. The CDR3 loop spans 14 amino acids. CDR3 residues: CASSPGGIDTEAFF. The CDR3 DNA follows: TGTGCCAGCAGCCCAGGGGGGATAGACACTGAAGCTTTCTTT.

This rearrangement joins TRBV27 to TRBJ2-7, with 7 positions matching TRBD2. This CDR3 is built from 15 residues. The V gene's germline CDR1 is MNHEY and CDR2 SMNVEV (reference sequence). V was clipped by 10 bases and J by 1 base; unmatched bases: 13. The CDR3 DNA follows: TGTGCCACTGGGGTGACGGGGGGTTTGTCCTACGAGCAGTACTTC. It translates to CATGVTGGLSYEQYF.

The chain couples TRBV27 to TRBJ2-6; D uncertain. Per the germline V gene, CDR1 is MNHEY and CDR2 is SMNVEV (reference sequence). The CDR3 covers 15 residues. With 4 bases removed from V and 0 bases from J, the gap between germline ends came to 7 bases. CDR3 DNA sequence: TGTGCCAGCAGTTCCATTCACTCTGGGGCCAACGTCCTGACTTTC. The encoded protein is CASSSIHSGANVLTF.

The rearrangement links TRBV10-3 to TRBJ1-1; 9 nucleotides agree with TRBD1. This CDR3 region has 16 residues. V was pared by 6 bases and J by 5 bases, with 13 bases of the junction left unmatched. The germline V gene has CDR1 ENHRY and CDR2 SYGVKD. CDR3 residues: CAISESYRGLGTEAFF. CDR3 in DNA: TGTGCCATCAGCGAATCCTACAGGGGGCTAGGGACTGAAGCTTTCTTT.

J is TRBJ2-5 and V is TRBV28; possible D gene TRBD1, 5 bases. CDR1 and CDR2 from the germline V gene are MDHEN and SYDVKM. V shed 7 bases and J shed 2 bases, with 14 bases lying between them. The CDR3 loop spans 14 amino acids. The CDR3 nucleotides are TGTGCCAGCACCACCGACAGTTTACAAGAGACCCAGTACTTC. This translates into CASTTDSLQETQYF.

This sequence joins TRBV19 and TRBJ1-1, with D uncertain. The CDR3 spans 14 residues. Trimming removed 8 bases at V and 0 bases at J, with 13 bases between. The V gene's germline CDR1 is LNHDA and CDR2 SQIVND (reference sequence). This CDR3 is CASGLGRVNTEAFF. The CDR3 bases are TGTGCCAGTGGACTGGGGAGGGTGAACACTGAAGCTTTCTTT.

V and J are TRBV6-1 and TRBJ1-4, with D perhaps TRBD1 (5 bases). Trimming took 0 bases from V and 8 from J, leaving 16 bases between them. Germline V CDR1 and CDR2: MNHNS, SASEGT. This CDR3 is 16 amino acids long. The CDR3 DNA reads TGTGCCAGCAGTGAAGCCCCAGGGTCAGGGTGGGAAAAACTGTTTTTT. It specifies CASSEAPGSGWEKLFF.

This chain connects TRBV2 to TRBJ2-3; 7 bases are a match to TRBD2. Germline V gene sequence: CDR1 SNHLY, CDR2 FYNNEI. This CDR3 has 14 amino acids. V shed 6 bases, J shed 1 base, and the junction held 4 bases outside the gene matches. Written as DNA, the CDR3 is TGTGCCAGCAGAACCAGCGGGGGCACAGATACGCAGTATTTT. This codes for CASRTSGGTDTQYF.

The rearrangement uses TRBV19 and TRBJ1-1; 7 nucleotides align to TRBD1. CDR3 length: 14 residues. V shed 5 bases, J shed 3 bases, and the junction held 6 bases outside the gene matches. Germline lookup yields CDR1 LNHDA and CDR2 SQIVND (reference sequence). CDR3 region: CASSPGTAYTEAFF. As DNA, the CDR3 is TGTGCCAGTAGTCCTGGGACAGCATACACTGAAGCTTTCTTT.

The gene calls are TRBV10-1 and TRBJ2-7, with TRBD2 identical over 7 bases. Germline values: CDR1 WNHNN, CDR2 SYGVQD (reference sequence). The CDR3 sequence is 13 residues long. J was trimmed by 2 bases and V by 4 bases; bases with no gene match: 2. This CDR3 reads CASSASGTYEQYF. In DNA, the CDR3 is TGCGCCAGCAGTGCTAGCGGAACCTACGAGCAGTACTTC.

Turning to this clone: The same CDR3 arises from other DNA sequences in this sample as well. This sequence joins TRBV4-1 and TRBJ2-7; 9 bases are a match to TRBD2. J was trimmed by 0 bases and V by 0 bases; bases with no gene match: 3. The CDR3 is 16 residues long. Germline lookup yields CDR1 MGHRA and CDR2 YSYEKL. CDR3 region: CASSQDDSGSSYEQYF. The DNA of the CDR3 is TGCGCCAGCAGCCAAGATGATAGCGGGAGCTCCTACGAGCAGTACTTC.

This chain connects TRBV11-3 to TRBJ2-7, with D unclear. The CDR3 has 12 amino acids. Trimming took off 2 bases at V and 3 bases at J, with 5 bases between the two ends. Per germline, CDR1 SGHNT and CDR2 YENEEA. CDR3 in amino acids: CASSLLFYEQYF. DNA for the CDR3: TGTGCCAGCAGCTTACTCTTCTACGAGCAGTACTTC.

The J gene is TRBJ2-7, the V gene TRBV25-1, with 12 bases identical to TRBD2. CDR1 is MGHDK and CDR2 is SYGVNS in the germline V gene. The CDR3 covers 15 residues. The ends lost 6 bases at V and 3 bases at J; junction bases unmatched: 6. The CDR3 spells CASREGLAGYYEQYF. Here the CDR3 DNA reads TGTGCCAGCAGGGAGGGACTAGCGGGTTACTACGAGCAGTACTTC.

The gene calls are TRBV19 and TRBJ2-1; D not certain. V was trimmed by 7 bases and J by 4 bases, leaving 11 bases between them. CDR3 length: 13 amino acids. Germline V gene data show CDR1 as LNHDA and CDR2 as SQIVND (reference sequence). CDR3 sequence (DNA): TGTGCCAGTATGTCACTCATATACAATGAGCAGTTCTTC. Translating it yields CASMSLIYNEQFF.

The gene calls are TRBV7-8 and TRBJ2-3; 13 positions agree with TRBD2. CDR3 length: 15 residues. The germline V gene encodes CDR1 SGHVS and CDR2 FQNEAQ. The ends lost 5 bases at V and 4 bases at J; junction bases unmatched: 3. The chain's CDR3 is CASSIGLAGADTQYF. The CDR3 DNA follows: TGTGCCAGCAGCATAGGACTAGCGGGAGCAGATACGCAGTATTTT.

The chain employs TRBV2 and TRBJ2-7; D not certain. With 3 bases removed from V and 3 bases from J, the gap between germline ends came to 15 bases. Looked up from germline, CDR1 is SNHLY and CDR2 is FYNNEI. CDR3 length: 15 residues. CDR3: CASSDVSRASYEQYF. The DNA of the CDR3 is TGTGCCAGCAGTGACGTTAGCCGAGCCAGCTACGAGCAGTACTTC.

This clone showed up just once. This chain uses TRBV11-2 with TRBJ2-3, with TRBD2 as a possible D gene (7 bases). V dropped 2 bases and J dropped 1 base, with 19 bases sitting between them. Germline V CDR1 and CDR2: SGHAT, FQNNGV. CDR3 length: 18 amino acids. CDR3 sequence: CASSLNRPGGWGTDTQYF. The DNA for the CDR3 is TGTGCCAGCAGCTTAAATCGCCCGGGGGGCTGGGGCACAGATACGCAGTATTTT.

The chain joins TRBV18 to TRBJ2-7; D unresolved. V lost 1 base and J 4 bases, leaving 11 bases between the germline ends. The CDR3 has 14 amino acids. The V gene's germline CDR1 is KGHSH and CDR2 LQKENI. The CDR3, as DNA: TGTGCCAGCTCACCACGGAGAGAGCTGTACGAGCAGTACTTC. Translated: CASSPRRELYEQYF.

The chain employs TRBV27 and TRBJ1-1; tentative D call: TRBD1 (6 bases). Trimming removed 3 bases from V and 5 bases from J, with 25 bases in between. This CDR3 contains 18 residues. Germline loops: CDR1 MNHEY, CDR2 SMNVEV (reference sequence). Here the CDR3 reads CASSFNLLPGVGNTEAFF. In DNA, the CDR3 is TGTGCCAGCAGTTTTAATTTACTCCCAGGGGTAGGGAATACTGAAGCTTTCTTT.

The chain combines TRBV19 with TRBJ1-5, with D uncertain. V lost 1 base and J lost 0, with 10 bases in between. The length of the CDR3 is 16 residues. CDR1 LNHDA and CDR2 SQIVND come from the germline V gene (reference sequence). CDR3 nucleotide sequence: TGTGCCAGTAGTATAGCGGACGGACTTAGCAATCAGCCCCAGCATTTT. Its translation: CASSIADGLSNQPQHF.

Of note for this clone: At the DNA level, this CDR3 is encoded by other sequences in the same sample as well. The V gene is TRBV27, the J gene TRBJ1-1, with a possible D match to TRBD1 (6 bases). CDR1 and CDR2 from the germline V gene are MNHEY and SMNVEV (reference sequence). Deletions cut 0 bases from V and 3 bases from J, with 11 bases between. This CDR3 comprises 15 residues. Here the CDR3 reads CASSLSAGAHTEAFF. CDR3 in DNA: TGTGCCAGCAGTTTATCTGCAGGGGCACACACTGAAGCTTTCTTT.

This chain joins TRBV11-2 and TRBJ2-1, with D tentatively TRBD2 (5 bases). Trimming left V 4 bases short and J 7 bases short, with 11 bases between. This CDR3 is built from 13 residues. From germline, CDR1 is SGHAT and CDR2 FQNNGV. Here the CDR3 reads CASSYLTGNEQFF. The DNA for the CDR3 is TGTGCCAGCAGCTATCTAACGGGGAATGAGCAGTTCTTC.

The J gene is TRBJ1-1, the V gene TRBV30; a possible D gene is TRBD1 (5 bases). Germline lookup yields CDR1 GTSNPN and CDR2 SVGIG (reference sequence). The CDR3 length is 13 residues. V gave up 5 bases and J gave up 5 bases, with 15 bases separating them. The CDR3 coding sequence is TGTGCCTGGGCTAGCGGGGCCACGACTGAAGCTTTCTTT. The encoded protein is CAWASGATTEAFF.

The V call is TRBV28, the J call TRBJ2-1, with TRBD2 matching 11 bases. Trimming removed 6 bases from V and 2 bases from J; junction bases left unmatched: 3. This CDR3 has 15 residues. The germline CDR1 and CDR2 sequences are MDHEN and SYDVKM. CDR3 sequence reads: CASSQTSGTYNEQFF. The CDR3 DNA reads as TGTGCCAGCAGCCAGACTAGCGGGACCTACAATGAGCAGTTCTTC.

The chain recombines TRBV5-1 with TRBJ2-1, with 9 bases aligning to TRBD1. V shed 4 bases, J shed 5 bases, and the junction held 13 bases outside the gene matches. Germline V gives CDR1 SGHRS, CDR2 YFSETQ. CDR3 length: 17 amino acids. CDR3 bases: TGCGCCAGCAGCCCCACCGGGACAGGGTATTTCAACAATGAGCAGTTCTTC. Translation gives CASSPTGTGYFNNEQFF.

The chain couples TRBV21-1 to TRBJ2-7; the DNA was not used to check the table's D call, TRBD1. TRBV21-1 is a pseudogene. CDR3 length: 11 residues. The CDR3 region is CASSKGAWAYF. CDR3 coding DNA: TGTGCCAGCAGCAAAGGAGCATGGGCGTACTTC.

In its sample, this clone was seen once. This chain joins TRBV5-1 and TRBJ2-5, with 7 bases aligning to TRBD2. This CDR3 comprises 13 residues. Germline V gene sequence: CDR1 SGHRS, CDR2 YFSETQ. After removal of 4 bases from V and 7 bases from J, the junction contained 7 bases not matched to a gene. The CDR3 DNA reads as TGCGCCAGCAGCCGGGCGGGAGTAGGGACCCAGTACTTC. This codes for CASSRAGVGTQYF.

J is TRBJ2-5 and V is TRBV10-3; 7 nucleotides line up with TRBD2. The CDR3 has 14 residues. Trimming took 6 bases from V and 0 from J; bases not matched to a gene: 4. CDR1 is ENHRY, CDR2 SYGVKD, per germline. The DNA of the CDR3 is TGTGCCATCAGAGGAGCGGGAAACCAAGAGACCCAGTACTTC. This gives the protein CAIRGAGNQETQYF.

This clone was recorded once. The chain uses TRBV13 and TRBJ2-7; 9 nucleotides align to TRBD1. Trimming removed 4 bases from V and 5 bases from J; junction bases left unmatched: 3. The CDR3 is made up of 13 amino acids. Germline CDR1 PRHDT, CDR2 FYEKMQ (reference sequence). CDR3 DNA sequence: TGTGCCAGCAGCTCGGACAGGGGCCACGAGCAGTACTTC. This encodes CASSSDRGHEQYF.